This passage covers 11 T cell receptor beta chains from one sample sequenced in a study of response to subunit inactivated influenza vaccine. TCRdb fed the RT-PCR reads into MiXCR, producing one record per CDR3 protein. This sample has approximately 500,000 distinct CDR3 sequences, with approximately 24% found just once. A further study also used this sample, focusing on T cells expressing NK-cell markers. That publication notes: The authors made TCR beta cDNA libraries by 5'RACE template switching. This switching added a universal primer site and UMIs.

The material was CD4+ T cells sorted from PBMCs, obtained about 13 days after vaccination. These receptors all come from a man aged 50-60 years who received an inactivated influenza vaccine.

The CDR3 is CASSPLAGASYNEQFF. CDR3 bases: TGTGCCAGCAGCCCTCTGGCGGGCGCCTCCTACAATGAGCAGTTCTTC. The chain employs TRBV7-3 and TRBJ2-1, with D perhaps TRBD2 (5 bases). This CDR3 comprises 16 residues. Germline values: CDR1 SGHTA, CDR2 FQGTGA. The V and J ends lost 5 bases and 0 bases respectively, with 14 bases between them.

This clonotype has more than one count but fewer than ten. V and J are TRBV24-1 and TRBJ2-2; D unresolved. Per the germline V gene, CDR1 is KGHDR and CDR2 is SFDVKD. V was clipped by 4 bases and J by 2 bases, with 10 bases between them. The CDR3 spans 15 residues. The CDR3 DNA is TGTGCCACCAGTGAATCTGGGCCAAACACCGGGGAGCTGTTTTTT. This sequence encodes CATSESGPNTGELFF.

The DNA of the CDR3 is TGTGCCAGCAGCAAAGCGCTCGAGAACTACGAGCAGTACTTC. As protein: CASSKALENYEQYF. The V gene is TRBV21-1, the J gene TRBJ2-7. TRBV21-1 is designated a pseudogene. The CDR3 loop spans 14 amino acids.

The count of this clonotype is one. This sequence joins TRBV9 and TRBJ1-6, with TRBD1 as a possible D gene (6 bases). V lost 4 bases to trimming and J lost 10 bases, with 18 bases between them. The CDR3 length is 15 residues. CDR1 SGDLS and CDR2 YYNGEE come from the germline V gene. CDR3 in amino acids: CASSFGTKEGSPLHF. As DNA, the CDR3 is TGTGCCAGCAGCTTCGGGACAAAGGAAGGATCACCCCTCCACTTT.

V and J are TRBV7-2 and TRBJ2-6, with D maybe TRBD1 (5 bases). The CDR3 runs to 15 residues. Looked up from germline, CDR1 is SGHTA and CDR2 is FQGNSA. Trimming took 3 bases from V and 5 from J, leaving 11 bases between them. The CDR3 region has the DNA TGTGCCAGCAGCTTCCAGGGTAATAGGGCCAACGTCCTGACTTTC. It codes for CASSFQGNRANVLTF.

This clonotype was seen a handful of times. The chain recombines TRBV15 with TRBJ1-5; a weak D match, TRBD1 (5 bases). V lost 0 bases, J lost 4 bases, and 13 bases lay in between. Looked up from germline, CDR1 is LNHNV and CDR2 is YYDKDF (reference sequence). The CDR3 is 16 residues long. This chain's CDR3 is CATSRDRDWANQPQHF. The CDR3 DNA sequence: TGTGCCACCAGCAGAGATCGGGACTGGGCTAATCAGCCCCAGCATTTT.

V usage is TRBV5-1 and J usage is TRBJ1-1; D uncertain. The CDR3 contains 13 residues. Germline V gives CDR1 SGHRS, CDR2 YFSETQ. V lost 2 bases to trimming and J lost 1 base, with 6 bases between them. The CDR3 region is CASSFIQNTEAFF. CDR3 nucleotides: TGCGCCAGCAGCTTCATACAGAACACTGAAGCTTTCTTT.

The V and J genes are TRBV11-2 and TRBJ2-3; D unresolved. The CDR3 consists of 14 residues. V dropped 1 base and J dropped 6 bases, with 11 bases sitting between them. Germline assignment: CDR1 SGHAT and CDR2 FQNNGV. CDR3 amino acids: CASSLGLLTDTQYF. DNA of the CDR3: TGTGCCAGCAGCTTAGGGCTATTGACGGATACGCAGTATTTT.

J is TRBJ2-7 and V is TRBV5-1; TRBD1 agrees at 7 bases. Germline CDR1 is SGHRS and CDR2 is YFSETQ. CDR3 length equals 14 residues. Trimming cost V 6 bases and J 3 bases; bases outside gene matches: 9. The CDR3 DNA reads TGCGCCAGCACAACGGGACAGACTAACTACGAGCAGTACTTC. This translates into CASTTGQTNYEQYF.

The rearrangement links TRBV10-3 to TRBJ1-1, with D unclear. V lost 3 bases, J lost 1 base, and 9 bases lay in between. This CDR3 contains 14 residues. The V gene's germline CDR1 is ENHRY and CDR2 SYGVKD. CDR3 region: CAISDVQENTEAFF. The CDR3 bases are TGTGCCATCAGTGACGTCCAGGAGAACACTGAAGCTTTCTTT.

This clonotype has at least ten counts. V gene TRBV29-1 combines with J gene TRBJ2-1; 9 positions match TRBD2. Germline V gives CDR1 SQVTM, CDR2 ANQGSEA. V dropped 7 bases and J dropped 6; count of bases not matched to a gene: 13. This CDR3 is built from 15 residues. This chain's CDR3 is CSALRAGGPVNEQFF. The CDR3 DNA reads TGCAGCGCCCTGAGGGCGGGAGGGCCCGTCAATGAGCAGTTCTTC.